Below, 32 T cell receptor beta chains from the same sample are listed, as sequenced in a study of monozygotic twins with inflammatory bowel disease. No DNA is given; TCRdb re-called the 5' RACE reads and lists each CDR3 protein once. The ten most abundant clones cover roughly 2.6% of a sample with fewer than 200,000 distinct CDR3 sequences. Input material: blood. These receptors originate from a human donor with ulcerative colitis or Crohn's disease, or a healthy co-twin of an affected twin (not recorded which).

The chain recombines TRBV3-1 with TRBJ2-5; as DNA is missing, the TRBD1 call by TCRdb cannot be tested. This CDR3 region has 15 residues. The V gene's germline CDR1 is LGHDT and CDR2 YNNKEL (reference sequence). CDR3 residues: CASSQGGIYRETQYF.

The chain joins TRBV5-1 to TRBJ2-7; absent DNA, TCRdb's TRBD2 call cannot be checked. Germline CDR1 SGHRS, CDR2 YFSETQ. This CDR3 contains 17 residues. CDR3 residues: CASSLGAGRTQIYEQYF.

The chain combines TRBV7-2 with TRBJ2-1. The germline CDR1 and CDR2 sequences are SGHTA and FQGNSA. The CDR3 is 13 amino acids. This CDR3 reads CASGELLNYEQFF. Supplemented by reference TRBV7-2 and TRBJ2-1, the full variable domain reads GAGVSQSPSNKVTEKGKDVELRCDPISGHTALYWYRQSLGQGLEFLIYFQGNSAPDKSGLPSDRFSAERTGGSVSTLTIQRTQQEDSAVYLCASGELLNYEQFFGPGTRLTVL.

V gene TRBV5-1 combines with J gene TRBJ2-1; no DNA is available, so the TRBD2 call from TCRdb remains unchecked. CDR3 length: 17 residues. The germline gives CDR1 SGHRS, CDR2 YFSETQ. CDR3 amino acids: CASRPKLVIRYYNEQFF.

This chain links TRBV12-3 or TRBV12-4 with TRBJ1-6; the TCRdb D gene call, TRBD1, has no DNA to confirm it. CDR3 length equals 14 residues. CDR3 in amino acids: CASRETGRNSPLHF.

The chain employs TRBV10-3 and TRBJ2-7. The CDR3 consists of 16 residues. Germline CDR1 ENHRY, CDR2 SYGVKD. The CDR3 protein is CAISDKKGRAAYEQYF.

The chain is built from TRBV20-1 and TRBJ2-1; the D call from TCRdb, TRBD2, cannot be confirmed without DNA. Germline loops: CDR1 DFQATT, CDR2 SNEGSKA (reference sequence). CDR3 length: 18 residues. The chain's CDR3 is CSAHGQREYGYPYNEQFF.

The chain has TRBV7-2 and TRBJ2-5; TCRdb outputs TRBD1, but without DNA this stays unchecked. The CDR3 has 14 residues. The germline V gene encodes CDR1 SGHTA and CDR2 FQGNSA. CDR3 region: CASSRDPYQETQYF.

The CDR3 sequence is CASSKRLIIAGNTIYF. The chain links TRBV30 to TRBJ1-3. The CDR3 covers 16 residues. CDR1 and CDR2 (germline): GTSNPN, SVGIG (reference sequence).

This chain connects TRBV3-1 to TRBJ2-2. Germline lookup yields CDR1 LGHDT and CDR2 YNNKEL (reference sequence). The CDR3 has 13 residues. The CDR3 is CASSKVRTGELFF. Full variable domain (outside the CDR3, taken from reference TRBV3-1 and TRBJ2-2): DTAVSQTPKYLVTQMGNDKSIKCEQNLGHDTMYWYKQDSKKFLKIMFSYNNKELIINETVPNRFSPKSPDKAHLNLHINSLELGDSAVYFCASSKVRTGELFFGEGSRLTVL.

The J gene is TRBJ1-1, the V gene TRBV20-1; TCRdb picks TRBD1, but there is no DNA to check that call. CDR3 length: 16 residues. Germline V gene sequence: CDR1 DFQATT, CDR2 SNEGSKA (reference sequence). The CDR3 region is CSARNPATFTGFEAFF.

The CDR3 is CASSQRSSGANVLTF. The V gene is TRBV5-1, the J gene TRBJ2-6. This CDR3 has 15 residues. Per the germline V gene, CDR1 is SGHRS and CDR2 is YFSETQ.

The chain recombines TRBV7-9 with TRBJ2-3. Germline V CDR1 and CDR2: SEHNR, FQNEAQ (reference sequence). This CDR3 region has 14 residues. CDR3 in amino acids: CASSPVIGTDTQYF.

This chain connects TRBV5-5 to TRBJ1-5; TCRdb selects TRBD1, and the lack of DNA leaves this call unchecked. Germline CDR1 SGHKS, CDR2 YYEKEE (reference sequence). The CDR3 length is 13 residues. The CDR3 spells CASSLAGGQPQHF.

This chain links TRBV15 with TRBJ1-2; TCRdb's D call, TRBD1, is unchecked because there is no DNA. Germline V gene sequence: CDR1 LNHNV, CDR2 YYDKDF (reference sequence). The CDR3 totals 16 residues. The CDR3: CATSRERDRPPRYYTF.

The V gene is TRBV27, the J gene TRBJ1-2; TCRdb gives TRBD1 as the D gene, but with no DNA this cannot be confirmed. Germline-derived CDR1 and CDR2 are MNHEY and SMNVEV (reference sequence). The CDR3 length is 14 residues. The CDR3 reads CASSLGAGLYGYTF.

This sequence joins TRBV7-9 and TRBJ2-3. This CDR3 comprises 14 residues. Germline V lookup: CDR1 SEHNR, CDR2 FQNEAQ (reference sequence). CDR3 in amino acids: CASSLALATDTQYF. Full variable domain (missing parts from reference TRBV7-9 and TRBJ2-3): DTGVSQNPRHKITKRGQNVTFRCDPISEHNRLYWYRQTLGQGPEFLTYFQNEAQLEKSRLLSDRFSAERPKGSFSTLEIQRTEQGDSAMYLCASSLALATDTQYFGPGTRLTVL.

The J gene is TRBJ2-1, the V gene TRBV3-1; the D gene TCRdb calls, TRBD2, cannot be checked with no DNA. This CDR3 region has 18 residues. Germline V gene sequence: CDR1 LGHDT, CDR2 YNNKEL (reference sequence). The CDR3 here is CASSQEGVGGEVYNEQFF.

The CDR3 region is CASSPQVSLYEQYF. The chain employs TRBV7-2 and TRBJ2-7; TCRdb indicates TRBD2, and absent DNA this call remains unverified. The CDR3 totals 14 residues. Germline CDR1 SGHTA, CDR2 FQGNSA.

The J gene is TRBJ1-2, the V gene TRBV7-3; TCRdb proposes TRBD1, but this gene call is untestable without DNA. The V gene's germline CDR1 is SGHTA and CDR2 FQGTGA. There are 14 residues in the CDR3. The CDR3 here is CASSNTGGASGYTF.

The V call is TRBV7-2, the J call TRBJ2-3; TCRdb picks TRBD1, but there is no DNA to check that call. The CDR3 loop spans 17 amino acids. CDR1 SGHTA and CDR2 FQGNSA come from the germline V gene. The CDR3 sequence is CASSGQGGGEVTDTQYF.

The rearrangement links TRBV6-2 or TRBV6-3 to TRBJ2-2; TCRdb's assignment of TRBD2 cannot be checked, as there is no DNA. The CDR3 runs to 22 residues. Germline V gene lookup returns CDR1 MNHEY and CDR2 SVGEGT. The chain's CDR3 is CASSYSRTGLAGGREDTGELFF.

The rearrangement joins TRBV11-2 to TRBJ1-1. The CDR3 covers 12 residues. Per germline, CDR1 SGHAT and CDR2 FQNNGV. CDR3: CASRSRITEAFF.

This sequence joins TRBV7-2 and TRBJ2-5; without DNA, the TCRdb call of TRBD1 cannot be checked. Per the germline V gene, CDR1 is SGHTA and CDR2 is FQGNSA. The CDR3 is made up of 14 amino acids. The CDR3: CASTPRKGQETQYF.

The genes are TRBV5-1 and TRBJ2-6. This CDR3 spans 16 amino acids. Per the germline V gene, CDR1 is SGHRS and CDR2 is YFSETQ. CDR3: CASSLLADSGANVLTF.

This chain uses TRBV20-1 with TRBJ2-3; checking the TCRdb D call of TRBD1 is not possible without DNA. Germline V gene sequence: CDR1 DFQATT, CDR2 SNEGSKA (reference sequence). The CDR3 loop spans 14 amino acids. The CDR3 here is CSASRAGQTDTQYF.

V and J are TRBV25-1 and TRBJ1-2. From germline, CDR1 is MGHDK and CDR2 SYGVNS. The CDR3 length is 14 residues. This CDR3 is CASSEFTHGRGYTF.

The chain is built from TRBV5-1 and TRBJ1-1; checking the TCRdb D call of TRBD1 is not possible without DNA. This CDR3 region has 15 residues. CDR1 and CDR2 from the germline V gene are SGHRS and YFSETQ. CDR3 region: CASSLGPAPNTEAFF.

J is TRBJ2-7 and V is TRBV21-1; the TRBD2 assignment by TCRdb is unverifiable without DNA. TRBV21-1 is a known pseudogene. The CDR3 covers 17 residues. The CDR3 is CASSRLGVGDHTYEQYF.

The rearrangement uses TRBV5-1 and TRBJ2-1; TCRdb outputs TRBD1, but without DNA this stays unchecked. Germline CDR1 is SGHRS and CDR2 is YFSETQ. The CDR3 runs to 13 residues. The CDR3 protein is CASLEVQGNEQFF.

This chain connects TRBV19 to TRBJ1-5; checking the TCRdb D call of TRBD1 is not possible without DNA. There are 12 residues in the CDR3. Germline CDR1 is LNHDA and CDR2 is SQIVND (reference sequence). CDR3 amino acids: CASSSPGGPQHF.

CDR3 amino acids: CASRLYSLPGQGLLSDGNQPQHF. The genes are TRBV12-2 and TRBJ1-5; checking the TCRdb D call of TRBD1 is not possible without DNA. TRBV12-2 is annotated as a pseudogene. The CDR3 extends over 23 amino acids.